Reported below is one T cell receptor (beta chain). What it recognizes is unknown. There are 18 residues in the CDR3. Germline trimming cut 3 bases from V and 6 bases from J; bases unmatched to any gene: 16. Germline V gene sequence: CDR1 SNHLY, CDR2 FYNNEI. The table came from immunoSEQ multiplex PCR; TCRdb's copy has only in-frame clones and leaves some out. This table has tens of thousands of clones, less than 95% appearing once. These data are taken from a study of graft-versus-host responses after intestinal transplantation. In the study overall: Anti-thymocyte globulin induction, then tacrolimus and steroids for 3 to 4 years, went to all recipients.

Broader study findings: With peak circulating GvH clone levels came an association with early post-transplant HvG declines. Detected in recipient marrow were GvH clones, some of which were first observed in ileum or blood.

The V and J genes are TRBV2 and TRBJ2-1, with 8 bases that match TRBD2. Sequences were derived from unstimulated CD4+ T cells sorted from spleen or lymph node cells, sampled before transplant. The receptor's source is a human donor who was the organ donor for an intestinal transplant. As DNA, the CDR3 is TGTGCCAGCAGTGACTTCCAAATAGCGGGGTCAGATACCAATGAGCAGTTCTTC. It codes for CASSDFQIAGSDTNEQFF.